Presented here are 13 T cell receptor beta chains from one specimen sequenced in a study of blood T cells in healthy people across ages. Primed by a sample-barcoded 5' primer and a J-beta primer mix, a second PCR proceeded for roughly 6 to 12 cycles. MiXCR was run by TCRdb on the 5' RACE reads, yielding one entry per CDR3 protein. Among 1.5 million or so distinct CDR3 sequences listed, 40% to 45% were seen once. Sequenced sample: blood. The receptors shown here come from a woman between 18 and 29 years old in good health.

This chain uses TRBV6-7 with TRBJ1-5; D remains ambiguous. TRBV6-7 is designated an ORF whose function remains uncertain. The V gene lost 7 bases and the J gene lost 2 bases, with 18 bases spanning the gap. CDR3 length: 16 residues. The CDR3 sequence is CASNYSDPRGNQPQHF. The CDR3 nucleotides read TGTGCCAGCAACTACTCGGACCCGAGAGGCAATCAGCCCCAGCATTTT.

This clonotype has just one count. The chain links TRBV25-1 to TRBJ2-5; D unresolved. V gave up 8 bases and J gave up 0 bases, with 10 bases separating them. Germline V gene lookup returns CDR1 MGHDK and CDR2 SYGVNS. The CDR3 sequence is 13 residues long. CDR3 amino acids: CASQYGYQETQYF. The CDR3 region has the DNA TGTGCCAGCCAATACGGGTACCAAGAGACCCAGTACTTC. Based on the CDR3 plus reference TRBV25-1 and TRBJ2-5, the full variable domain is EADIYQTPRYLVIGTGKKITLECSQTMGHDKMYWYQQDPGMELHLIHYSYGVNSTEKGDLSSESTVSRIRTEHFPLTLESARPSHTSQYLCASQYGYQETQYFGPGTRLLVL.

V usage is TRBV7-2 and J usage is TRBJ1-2, with D perhaps matching TRBD1 (6 bases). V was clipped by 4 bases and J by 7 bases, with 13 bases between them. CDR3 length: 13 residues. The germline V gene encodes CDR1 SGHTA and CDR2 FQGNSA. The CDR3 DNA sequence: TGTGCCAGCAGCTATACCAGGGGTCCTGGCTACACCTTC. Translation: CASSYTRGPGYTF.

This clonotype was counted only a few times. Mismatch with germline at one junction end may stem from a read error. V is TRBV7-9 and J is TRBJ1-2; D is unresolved. Per germline, CDR1 SEHNR and CDR2 FQNEAQ (reference sequence). The CDR3 has 14 residues. As DNA, the CDR3 is TGTGCCAGCAGATTAGTTTTACGGTCCTATGGCTACACCTTC. The encoded protein is CASRLVLRSYGYTF.

This chain uses TRBV15 with TRBJ2-7; maybe TRBD2 (7 bases). Trimming stripped 3 bases from V and 7 bases from J, with 22 bases between. Germline values: CDR1 LNHNV, CDR2 YYDKDF (reference sequence). CDR3 length: 16 amino acids. The CDR3 loop reads CATSSKRAGDYNEQYF. The DNA of the CDR3 is TGTGCCACCAGCAGTAAACGGGCAGGGGACTACAATGAGCAGTACTTC.

CDR3 in DNA: TGCAGTGCTAGAGACCCACGCGGGAGGGGCCTCACAGATACGCAGTATTTT. This gives the protein CSARDPRGRGLTDTQYF. This chain joins TRBV20-1 and TRBJ2-3; 9 nucleotides match TRBD2. This CDR3 has 17 residues. Germline assignment: CDR1 DFQATT and CDR2 SNEGSKA (reference sequence). J gave up 2 bases and V 0 bases, and 9 bases lay outside the gene matches.

This rearrangement joins TRBV7-7 to TRBJ2-4, with D possibly called TRBD1 or TRBD2 (5 bases each). The J call may be incorrect, as the DNA end agrees better with TRBJ2-5. In germline, CDR1 is SSHAT, CDR2 FNYEAQ (reference sequence). This CDR3 is built from 12 residues. CDR3 coding DNA: TGTGCCGTTGGGGGTAGCGAGGGGACCCAGTACTTC. It codes for CAVGGSEGTQYF.

The chain has TRBV6-2 or TRBV6-3 and TRBJ1-1, with TRBD1 identical over 7 bases. Per the germline V gene, CDR1 is MNHEY and CDR2 is SVGEGT. V was pared by 7 bases and J by 5 bases, with 7 bases of the junction left unmatched. The CDR3 length is 13 residues. CDR3 sequence reads: CASKRGLGTEAFF. In nucleotides, the CDR3 is TGTGCCAGCAAGAGGGGGCTTGGTACTGAAGCTTTCTTT.

This clonotype turned up a few times. V usage is TRBV20-1 and J usage is TRBJ2-7, with TRBD2 matching 9 bases. Germline V CDR1 and CDR2: DFQATT, SNEGSKA (reference sequence). This CDR3 comprises 15 residues. V dropped 0 bases and J dropped 7; count of bases not matched to a gene: 10. The CDR3 coding sequence is TGCAGTGCTAGAGATCCAAGCGGGAGGAACAATGAGCAGTACTTC. Protein sequence: CSARDPSGRNNEQYF.

Comments on this clonotype: The junction differs from germline at one of its ends, possibly a read error. The rearrangement links TRBV25-1 to TRBJ2-4, with D uncertain. Germline V gene lookup returns CDR1 MGHDK and CDR2 SYGVNS. This CDR3 contains 15 residues. The CDR3 loop reads CAGSAPRGSKNIQYF. CDR3 bases: TGTGCCGGCAGTGCACCCCGCGGTTCCAAAAACATTCAGTACTTC.

J is TRBJ1-2 and V is TRBV10-3, with a weak D call TRBD1 (6 bases). The germline V and J ends were trimmed by 4 bases and 4 bases, with 13 bases remaining between them. Germline loops: CDR1 ENHRY, CDR2 SYGVKD. This CDR3 is 14 amino acids long. In DNA, the CDR3 is TGTGCCATCAGTGGCCCAGGGGACGCCTATGGCTACACCTTC. This translates into CAISGPGDAYGYTF.

There are a few counts of this clonotype. The rearrangement uses TRBV27 and TRBJ2-3; TRBD1 might be the D (6 bases). This CDR3 has 14 residues. V was shortened by 5 bases and J by 4 bases, with 13 bases between the two germline ends. CDR1 and CDR2 from the germline V gene are MNHEY and SMNVEV (reference sequence). DNA of the CDR3: TGTGCCAGCAGTATACAGGGAGTCCCAGATACGCAGTATTTT. This codes for CASSIQGVPDTQYF.

This clonotype was counted a few times. The V gene is TRBV6-6, the J gene TRBJ1-5; unclear D gene. The CDR3 covers 16 residues. Trimming stripped 5 bases from V and 6 bases from J, with 20 bases between. CDR1 is MNHNY and CDR2 is SVGAGI in the germline V gene (reference sequence). The CDR3 loop reads CASSPVLRGDGQPQHF. CDR3 DNA sequence: TGTGCCAGCAGTCCCGTCCTCCGAGGCGATGGTCAGCCCCAGCATTTT.